The subject of this entry is one TCR beta chain. In terms of age and location, participants ranged from roughly 18 to 95 years and lived in about 25 US areas. The study assigned cohorts using participant-reported clinical history. Donors in Cohort 3 counted as recovered after two negative PCRs, clearance, or symptom resolution. This sample is drawn from a study of blood T cell repertoires in COVID-19. In the study overall: Specimens from acute and convalescent COVID-19 originated in the United States, Italy and Spain.

Only in-frame clones appear in the TCRdb table, and some are missing; sequencing was by immunoSEQ multiplex PCR. The table shows a few hundred thousand clones, with roughly 90% occurring only once. The CDR3 has 13 amino acids. In germline, CDR1 is MNHEY, CDR2 SMNVEV (reference sequence). V gave up 5 bases and J gave up 2 bases, with 8 bases separating them. The receptor comes from a woman in her 30s who had recovered from COVID-19. The sequenced material came from PBMCs or T cells enriched from blood (not recorded which). The rearrangement joins TRBV27 to TRBJ2-3; D remains ambiguous. As DNA, the CDR3 is TGTGCCAGCAGTGAGAGGAACACAGATACGCAGTATTTT. Translating gives CASSERNTDTQYF.